Listed here is a single T cell receptor (beta chain). Time point meaning: persistent/refractory GD, antithyroid drugs over 5 years with positive TRAb. PBMC-derived RNA was used for the TCR library. This record comes from a study of regulatory T cells in long-lasting Graves disease. With iRepertoire HTBI primers and Arm-PCR of CDR3 regions, TCR beta libraries were built. TCRdb redid the calling of the multiplex PCR reads with MiXCR, one entry per CDR3 protein. The sample has 500,000 to 800,000 distinct CDR3 sequences, about 30% seen once. The material sequenced was peripheral blood mononuclear cells (PBMCs), taken when the disease was refractory, from a patient treated with antithyroid drugs. This sequence originates from a female donor with Graves disease.

In DNA form, the CDR3 reads TGCAGTGCTAGAGGATCCCCGGGGGCGAACACTGAAGCTTTCTTT. Encoded protein: CSARGSPGANTEAFF. The rearrangement links TRBV20-1 to TRBJ1-1; tentatively, D is TRBD1 (6 bases). The V gene's germline CDR1 is DFQATT and CDR2 SNEGSKA (reference sequence). Deletions cut 1 base from V and 1 base from J, with 13 bases between. This CDR3 is 15 amino acids long.